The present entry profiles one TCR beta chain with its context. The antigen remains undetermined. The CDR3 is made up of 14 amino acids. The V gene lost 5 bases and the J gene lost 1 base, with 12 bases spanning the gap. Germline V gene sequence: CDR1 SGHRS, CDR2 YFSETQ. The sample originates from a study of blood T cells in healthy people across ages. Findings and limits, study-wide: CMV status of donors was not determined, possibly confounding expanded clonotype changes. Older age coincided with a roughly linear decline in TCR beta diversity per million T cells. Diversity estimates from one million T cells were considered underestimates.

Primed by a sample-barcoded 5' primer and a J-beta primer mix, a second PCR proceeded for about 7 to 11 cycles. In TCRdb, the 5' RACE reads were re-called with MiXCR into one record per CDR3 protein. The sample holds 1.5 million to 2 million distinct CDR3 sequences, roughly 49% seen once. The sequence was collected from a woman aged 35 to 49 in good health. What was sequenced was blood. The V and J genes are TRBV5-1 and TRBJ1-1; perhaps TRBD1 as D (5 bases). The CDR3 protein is CASRRGDPNTEAFF. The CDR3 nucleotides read TGCGCCAGCAGACGAGGGGACCCGAACACTGAAGCTTTCTTT.